This T cell receptor beta chain was sequenced during a study of synovial regulatory T cells in juvenile arthritis. Donors were around 11 juvenile idiopathic arthritis patients with active disease, 3 polyarticular and 8 oligoarticular. Produced via immunoSEQ multiplex PCR; TCRdb's table is partial and in-frame only. This sample's table has approximately 9,900 clones. Germline CDR1 and CDR2: LNHDA and SQIVND (reference sequence). This CDR3 has 18 residues. The DNA is not on file. About this clone: Antigen unknown.

Study-wide points: Synovial Tregs shared more CDR3 sequences with iaTregs than other blood Tregs. iaTreg TCR repertoires were largely private across patients and partially overlapped synovial Teff and blood CPL.

The receptor was isolated from a donor younger than 35 with juvenile idiopathic arthritis. Sequenced input: Treg cells from blood. Subset specified: remaining (HLA-DR-negative) circulating blood Treg cells. The genes are TRBV19 and TRBJ1-5; TCRdb designates TRBD1, a call that cannot be tested without DNA. The CDR3 spells CASAAGRGTQSGTQPQHF.